The rows below give T cell receptor beta chains drawn from one sample of a study of blood T cell repertoires in COVID-19. Assay used: immunoSEQ multiplex PCR; TCRdb lists only in-frame clones, some missing. This sample yields about 86,000 clones, of which around 85% are seen a single time; around 10% belongs to the top ten. Sequencing used peripheral blood. The receptor source for this set is a man between 65 and 80 years old with acute or convalescent COVID-19. CDR3s include the opening cysteine and the closing phenylalanine or tryptophan. Fields, in order: CDR3 protein, V gene, CDR3 length, J gene.

CASKDRGLNQPQHF | TRBV2 | 14 | TRBJ1-5
CASSADRRTNTGELFF | TRBV19 | 16 | TRBJ2-2
CASSRLTEPSGNTIYF | TRBV7-9 | 16 | TRBJ1-3
CASSDRTGADTEAFF | TRBV5-1 | 15 | TRBJ1-1
CASSTRDRGFMNTEAFF | TRBV3-1/TRBV3-2 | 17 | TRBJ1-1
CSVEGVGGAHNEQFF | TRBV29-1 | 15 | TRBJ2-1
CASSPLGLNYGYTF | TRBV6-5 | 14 | TRBJ1-2
CASSRGQGFQSGGYTF | TRBV7-9 | 16 | TRBJ1-2
CASSQGQGNQPQHF | TRBV4-1 | 14 | TRBJ1-5
CASSLFRGQPQHF | TRBV27 | 13 | TRBJ1-5
CASSFLATDTQYF | TRBV7-2 | 13 | TRBJ2-3
CASSKGAGDTQYF | TRBV18 | 13 | TRBJ2-3
CASSRGRQDQPQHF | TRBV3-1/TRBV3-2 | 14 | TRBJ1-5
CASSLTGIEAFF | TRBV5-1 | 12 | TRBJ1-1
CAISGGGGPAGEQFF | TRBV10-3 | 15 | TRBJ2-1
CASSPRLPPGNTIYF | TRBV6-5 | 15 | TRBJ1-3
CASSPVMGGEQYF | TRBV7-2 | 13 | TRBJ2-7
CASGLGQTSTDTQYF | TRBV12-5 | 15 | TRBJ2-3
CASSLNRGVPNTEAFF | TRBV27 | 16 | TRBJ1-1
CASSPAGVRDYGYTF | TRBV7-8 | 15 | TRBJ1-2
CATTGGTEAFF | TRBV28 | 11 | TRBJ1-1
CAVCRDRGRSPLHF | TRBV15 | 14 | TRBJ1-6
CASSLIGQGGYNEQFF | TRBV7-9 | 16 | TRBJ2-1
CASRRTGGRRETQYF | TRBV6-4 | 15 | TRBJ2-5
CASSFQGSTEAFF | TRBV5-4 | 13 | TRBJ1-1
CASSQLPRGGFEQFF | TRBV3-1/TRBV3-2 | 15 | TRBJ2-1
CASSQEWQAEAFF | TRBV3-1/TRBV3-2 | 13 | TRBJ1-1
CASSVGGQIWNEQFF | TRBV9 | 15 | TRBJ2-1
CAWEDRGDTIYF | TRBV30 | 12 | TRBJ1-3
CASSRDRGLSPLHF | TRBV6-5 | 14 | TRBJ1-6
CASSSRADTQYF | TRBV11-3 | 12 | TRBJ2-3
CASSFRGTQGHTGELFF | TRBV27 | 17 | TRBJ2-2
CASSLSPHRGTGEQYF | TRBV11-2 | 16 | TRBJ2-7
CASSGRDISYNSPLHF | TRBV4-1 | 16 | TRBJ1-6
CASTGGGDRESPLHF | TRBV19 | 15 | TRBJ1-6
CASRPSGGYNEQFF | TRBV5-1 | 14 | TRBJ2-1
CASSQVGGDGYTF | TRBV4-1 | 13 | TRBJ1-2
CASSRTISGGIYEQYF | TRBV19 | 16 | TRBJ2-7
CASSVDRSSGNTIYF | TRBV5-4 | 15 | TRBJ1-3
CASSPGTGWFGEAFF | TRBV11-1 | 15 | TRBJ1-1
CATSRDIGSYDGQYF | TRBV15 | 15 | TRBJ2-7
CAWGLTDTEAFF | TRBV30 | 12 | TRBJ1-1
CASSPRENSYNEQFF | TRBV2 | 15 | TRBJ2-1
CASSYDVSGGELFF | TRBV6-5 | 14 | TRBJ2-2
CASSGTANTEAFF | TRBV2 | 13 | TRBJ1-1
CASSGGGKNTEAFF | TRBV9 | 14 | TRBJ1-1
CASSLSRGSSYNEQFF | TRBV10-2 | 16 | TRBJ2-1
CASSQVAISGNTIYF | TRBV4-1 | 15 | TRBJ1-3
CASSQDVSGNTIYF | TRBV3-1/TRBV3-2 | 14 | TRBJ1-3
CASSHQTGPQHF | TRBV3-1/TRBV3-2 | 12 | TRBJ1-5
CAWSQGTSNYGYTF | TRBV30 | 14 | TRBJ1-2
CASNAWGGSYGYTF | TRBV2 | 14 | TRBJ1-2
CASSERLADTDTQYF | TRBV2 | 15 | TRBJ2-3
CASSLLALNTDTQYF | TRBV7-6 | 15 | TRBJ2-3
CASSLLGTKNTGELFF | TRBV5-1 | 16 | TRBJ2-2
CASSEVPLASGVGDTQYF | TRBV6-1 | 18 | TRBJ2-3
CASRNRGRDTEAFF | TRBV28 | 14 | TRBJ1-1
CASSLRTGSNEKLFF | TRBV7-9 | 15 | TRBJ1-4
CASRKDRLNTGELFF | TRBV2 | 15 | TRBJ2-2